This TCR beta chain was captured in a study of cytomegalovirus exposure and HLA in healthy donors. Turning to the study itself: A prior analysis found 117 million unique TCR beta sequences from 150 million to 200 million T cells. Researchers found that around 80% of fewer than 450 genotyped donors fell within the Caucasian-associated ancestry cluster. Whole-study results and caveats: According to an earlier analysis, most TCR beta V segments yielded productive rearrangements about 90% or about 30% of the time. The study had only CMV serostatus as immune exposure information.

In the PCR, 60 Vbeta and 13 Jbeta primers were used. Produced via immunoSEQ multiplex PCR; TCRdb's table is partial and in-frame only. The sample records nearly 200,000 clones, about 87% being singletons. The CDR3 length is 15 residues. V gave up 2 bases and J gave up 0 bases; unmatched junction bases: 4. In germline, CDR1 is KGHSH, CDR2 LQKENI. With regard to this clone: Its specificity is unknown.

The V gene is TRBV18, the J gene TRBJ2-7; 7 bases are a match to TRBD1. The sequencing sample was made of PBMCs. The source is a young man in good health and CMV-seronegative. This CDR3 is CASSPTDRTSYEQYF. The CDR3 DNA reads TGTGCCAGCTCACCAACGGACAGGACCTCCTACGAGCAGTACTTC.